This passage covers 29 T cell receptor beta chains from one sample sequenced in a study of blood T cell repertoires in COVID-19. Produced via immunoSEQ multiplex PCR; TCRdb's table is partial and in-frame only. The table has 230,000 or so clones, 87% seen once. The specimen was peripheral blood. The source is a man aged 40-49 years with active or convalescent COVID-19.

The V and J genes are TRBV7-9 and TRBJ1-4; maybe TRBD1 (5 bases). Trimming took off 4 bases at V and 8 bases at J, with 20 bases between the two ends. This CDR3 comprises 16 residues. Looked up from germline, CDR1 is SEHNR and CDR2 is FQNEAQ (reference sequence). The CDR3 DNA reads as TGTGCCAGCAGCTATGGAGTGCGTCGGGGGGAAGAAAAACTGTTTTTT. It specifies CASSYGVRRGEEKLFF.

The gene calls are TRBV29-1 and TRBJ2-3; weak D call: TRBD2 (5 bases). Trimming removed 7 bases at V and 3 bases at J, with 14 bases between. CDR3 length equals 13 residues. Per the germline V gene, CDR1 is SQVTM and CDR2 is ANQGSEA. CDR3 sequence reads: CSALRTDTDTQYF. DNA for the CDR3: TGCAGCGCTCTTCGGACTGATACAGATACGCAGTATTTT.

The chain combines TRBV20-1 with TRBJ2-7, with 7 bases aligning to TRBD2. The germline V gene encodes CDR1 DFQATT and CDR2 SNEGSKA (reference sequence). CDR3 size: 15 residues. Trimming removed 3 bases from V and 3 bases from J; junction bases left unmatched: 11. This CDR3 is CSASDEAGTRYEQYF. In DNA, the CDR3 is TGCAGTGCTAGTGACGAAGCGGGGACCCGCTACGAGCAGTACTTC.

The DNA of the CDR3 is TGTGCCAGCAGCTCAATTACCCAGGGGAGAAGTGAGACCCAGTACTTC. Protein product: CASSSITQGRSETQYF. The chain couples TRBV11-2 to TRBJ2-5; D might be TRBD1 (6 bases). CDR3 length equals 16 residues. Germline V lookup: CDR1 SGHAT, CDR2 FQNNGV. V lost 4 bases, J lost 5 bases, and 20 bases lay in between.

This chain connects TRBV6-5 to TRBJ2-7, with 8 bases lining up with TRBD2. V shed 2 bases and J 7 bases; nucleotides not matched to a gene: 7. The CDR3 has 14 amino acids. Germline assignment: CDR1 MNHEY and CDR2 SVGAGI. CDR3 in amino acids: CASSYDGLALEQYF. CDR3 nucleotides: TGTGCCAGCAGTTACGATGGACTAGCATTGGAGCAGTACTTC.

This clone has only one observation. The chain has TRBV28 and TRBJ1-5; 10 bases agree with TRBD1. V shed 4 bases and J 5 bases; nucleotides not matched to a gene: 8. The germline V gene has CDR1 MDHEN and CDR2 SYDVKM. The CDR3 runs to 16 residues. The CDR3 region has the DNA TGTGCCAGCAGTTGGGACGGGACAGGGGATTATCAGCCCCAGCATTTT. Residues: CASSWDGTGDYQPQHF.

The CDR3 spells CASSSGQRNTEAFF. CDR3 nucleotide sequence: TGCGCCAGCAGCTCGGGACAGAGAAACACTGAAGCTTTCTTT. V usage is TRBV5-1 and J usage is TRBJ1-1; 7 nucleotides align to TRBD1. The germline V gene has CDR1 SGHRS and CDR2 YFSETQ. The CDR3 contains 14 residues. V was clipped by 3 bases and J by 2 bases; unmatched bases: 4. The full variable domain, its missing parts supplied by reference TRBV5-1 and TRBJ1-1, is KAGVTQTPRYLIKTRGQQVTLSCSPISGHRSVSWYQQTPGQGLQFLFEYFSETQRNKGNFPGRFSGRQFSNSRSEMNVSTLELGDSALYLCASSSGQRNTEAFFGQGTRLTVV.

In its sample, this clone was seen a few times. The chain is built from TRBV28 and TRBJ2-7; D ambiguous. This CDR3 comprises 13 residues. In germline, CDR1 is MDHEN, CDR2 SYDVKM. Trimming left V 7 bases short and J 3 bases short, with 13 bases between. As DNA, the CDR3 is TGTGCCAGCATGATGAGTCCATTCTACGAGCAGTACTTC. Protein product: CASMMSPFYEQYF.

V is TRBV27 and J is TRBJ2-7; perhaps TRBD1 as D (6 bases). V was clipped by 4 bases and J by 4 bases, with 14 bases between them. CDR1 and CDR2 from the germline V gene are MNHEY and SMNVEV (reference sequence). This CDR3 spans 14 amino acids. The CDR3 protein is CASSYRDKIYEQYF. Here the CDR3 DNA reads TGTGCCAGCAGTTACCGGGACAAAATATACGAGCAGTACTTC.

This chain links TRBV5-5 with TRBJ2-7; D is unresolved. CDR1 and CDR2 from the germline V gene are SGHKS and YYEKEE (reference sequence). The V gene lost 0 bases and the J gene lost 5 bases, with 3 bases spanning the gap. CDR3 length: 11 amino acids. In DNA form, the CDR3 reads TGTGCCAGCAGCTTGGGTAACGAGCAGTACTTC. Translated: CASSLGNEQYF.

Written as DNA, the CDR3 is TGTGCCAGCAGCTTAAGGGCTAGCGGGAGCCTCACCTACGAGCAGTACTTC. Amino acids: CASSLRASGSLTYEQYF. The chain has TRBV7-3 and TRBJ2-7; 10 bases are shared with TRBD2. The length of the CDR3 is 17 residues. With 1 base clipped from V and 2 bases from J, the junction kept 8 bases outside the gene matches. Per the germline V gene, CDR1 is SGHTA and CDR2 is FQGTGA.

The chain links TRBV7-9 to TRBJ1-3; D perhaps matches TRBD1 (5 bases). CDR1 is SEHNR and CDR2 is FQNEAQ in the germline V gene (reference sequence). The CDR3 has 15 amino acids. The ends were cut back, 4 bases at V and 2 bases at J, with 12 bases in the middle. CDR3 sequence: CASSSLGVTGNTIYF. The CDR3 DNA reads as TGTGCCAGCAGCTCCCTAGGGGTTACTGGAAACACCATATATTTT.

This sequence joins TRBV27 and TRBJ2-7; 8 positions agree with TRBD1. The germline V gene encodes CDR1 MNHEY and CDR2 SMNVEV (reference sequence). Unmatched junction bases numbered 5, after V lost 4 bases and J lost 0 bases. The CDR3 consists of 15 residues. CDR3 sequence (DNA): TGTGCCAGCAGTTCGCGGACAGGGCTCTCCTACGAGCAGTACTTC. Its protein is CASSSRTGLSYEQYF.

V usage is TRBV2 and J usage is TRBJ1-3; D gene unclear. V was cut by 4 bases and J by 0 bases, with 13 bases left in between. The CDR3 has 16 amino acids. Per the germline V gene, CDR1 is SNHLY and CDR2 is FYNNEI. The DNA for the CDR3 is TGTGCCAGCAGTGGCCACAAGAGGGACTCTGGAAACACCATATATTTT. Translation gives CASSGHKRDSGNTIYF.

The rearrangement uses TRBV10-3 and TRBJ2-7; the match to TRBD2 covers 9 bases. Trimming cost V 4 bases and J 1 base; bases outside gene matches: 5. This CDR3 has 15 residues. CDR1 and CDR2 (germline): ENHRY, SYGVKD. The DNA of the CDR3 is TGTGCCATCAGTGGGACTAGCGATAAATCCTACGAGCAGTACTTC. It is translated as CAISGTSDKSYEQYF.

V gene TRBV28 combines with J gene TRBJ1-2, with 9 bases lining up with TRBD1. The CDR3 length is 15 residues. Germline V gene sequence: CDR1 MDHEN, CDR2 SYDVKM. With 1 base clipped from V and 2 bases from J, the junction kept 2 bases outside the gene matches. This CDR3 reads CASSLSGTGNYGYTF. As DNA, the CDR3 is TGTGCCAGCAGTTTATCAGGGACAGGGAACTATGGCTACACCTTC.

The chain combines TRBV9 with TRBJ1-3, with D perhaps TRBD1 (5 bases). The CDR3 has 14 amino acids. Germline V gene sequence: CDR1 SGDLS, CDR2 YYNGEE. V lost 3 bases and J lost 1, with 8 bases in between. The CDR3: CASSAGESGNTIYF. In DNA, the CDR3 is TGTGCCAGCAGCGCGGGGGAATCTGGAAACACCATATATTTT. Full variable domain (outside the CDR3, taken from reference TRBV9 and TRBJ1-3): DSGVTQTPKHLITATGQRVTLRCSPRSGDLSVYWYQQSLDQGLQFLIQYYNGEERAKGNILERFSAQQFPDLHSELNLSSLELGDSALYFCASSAGESGNTIYFGEGSWLTVV.

The chain links TRBV2 to TRBJ1-5; TRBD1 matches at 9 bases. V lost 6 bases to trimming and J lost 1 base; unmatched junction nucleotides: 4. The V gene's germline CDR1 is SNHLY and CDR2 FYNNEI. This CDR3 comprises 15 residues. Here the CDR3 reads CASRVQGASNQPQHF. CDR3 in DNA: TGTGCCAGCAGAGTACAGGGGGCGAGCAATCAGCCCCAGCATTTT.

V is TRBV14 and J is TRBJ2-1; TRBD2 aligns across 8 bases. The CDR3 length is 15 residues. CDR1 and CDR2 from the germline V gene are SGHDN and FVKESK. With 5 bases clipped from V and 7 bases from J, the junction kept 10 bases outside the gene matches. CDR3 residues: CASSDFGGATNEQFF. The CDR3 region has the DNA TGTGCCAGCAGCGACTTCGGGGGGGCGACTAATGAGCAGTTCTTC. The complete variable domain, with remaining parts taken from reference TRBV14 and TRBJ2-1, reads EAGVTQFPSHSVIEKGQTVTLRCDPISGHDNLYWYRRVMGKEIKFLLHFVKESKQDESGMPNNRFLAERTGGTYSTLKVQPAELEDSGVYFCASSDFGGATNEQFFGPGTRLTVL.

The chain carries TRBV7-3 and TRBJ2-7; the match to TRBD1 covers 8 bases. With 4 bases clipped from V and 5 bases from J, the junction kept 13 bases outside the gene matches. The CDR3 covers 16 residues. Germline loops: CDR1 SGHTA, CDR2 FQGTGA. CDR3 amino acids: CASSSAGGLGVNEQYF. DNA for the CDR3: TGTGCCAGCAGCTCCGCAGGGGGCCTAGGGGTAAACGAGCAGTACTTC.

The J gene is TRBJ2-1, the V gene TRBV30, with D perhaps TRBD2 (5 bases). The V gene's germline CDR1 is GTSNPN and CDR2 SVGIG (reference sequence). V was cut by 6 bases and J by 7 bases, with 16 bases left in between. The CDR3 runs to 13 residues. The CDR3 region is CACSLAFGNEQFF. CDR3 coding DNA: TGTGCCTGCTCCTTAGCGTTTGGTAATGAGCAGTTCTTC.

The gene calls are TRBV6-5 and TRBJ1-5, with TRBD1 matching 8 bases. The CDR3 runs to 15 residues. V was pared by 6 bases and J by 4 bases, with 8 bases of the junction left unmatched. Per germline, CDR1 MNHEY and CDR2 SVGAGI. This CDR3 reads CASSVRQGANQPQHF. The CDR3 region has the DNA TGTGCCAGCAGCGTACGGCAGGGGGCTAATCAGCCCCAGCATTTT.

The rearrangement uses TRBV5-5 and TRBJ1-1; 11 bases are a match to TRBD1. Trimming cost V 4 bases and J 4 bases; bases outside gene matches: 12. Looked up from germline, CDR1 is SGHKS and CDR2 is YYEKEE (reference sequence). This CDR3 has 17 residues. CDR3 residues: CASSRGTGGSGGTEAFF. For the CDR3, the DNA is TGTGCCAGCAGCCGAGGGACAGGGGGAAGCGGCGGCACTGAAGCTTTCTTT.

This clone was detected once. The chain combines TRBV5-6 with TRBJ2-5, with 11 bases identical to TRBD1. V lost 1 base to trimming and J lost 4 bases; unmatched junction nucleotides: 9. Germline CDR1 reads SGHDT; CDR2 reads YYEEEE. This CDR3 contains 17 residues. The CDR3, as DNA: TGTGCCAGCAGCTTGACTTGGGGACAGGGGGTCGGAGAGACCCAGTACTTC. Translated, it gives CASSLTWGQGVGETQYF.

A remark on this clone: Additional DNA sequences in this sample encode the identical CDR3. This sequence joins TRBV5-4 and TRBJ1-1; 7 bases agree with TRBD1. This CDR3 has 15 residues. The germline CDR1 and CDR2 sequences are SGHNT and YYREEE (reference sequence). V dropped 0 bases and J dropped 0; count of bases not matched to a gene: 2. As DNA, the CDR3 is TGTGCCAGCAGCTTGGGGACAGGACTGAACACTGAAGCTTTCTTT. Translation: CASSLGTGLNTEAFF.

This chain connects TRBV27 to TRBJ2-7; D is unclear. Germline V CDR1 and CDR2: MNHEY, SMNVEV (reference sequence). The CDR3 has 15 amino acids. V was pared by 3 bases and J by 0 bases, with 12 bases between. The CDR3 sequence: CASSFSRSGSYEQYF. In DNA, the CDR3 is TGTGCCAGCAGTTTCTCTCGTTCGGGCTCCTACGAGCAGTACTTC.

This chain joins TRBV4-1 and TRBJ2-7, with 8 bases that match TRBD2. CDR1 is MGHRA, CDR2 YSYEKL, per germline. Unmatched junction bases numbered 6, after V lost 0 bases and J lost 8 bases. CDR3 length: 14 amino acids. The CDR3 loop is CASSQERGDSKQYF. The CDR3 bases are TGCGCCAGCAGCCAAGAGCGGGGGGATTCTAAGCAGTACTTC.

The J gene is TRBJ2-7, the V gene TRBV28; 10 nucleotides match TRBD2. Germline-derived CDR1 and CDR2 are MDHEN and SYDVKM. This CDR3 is built from 15 residues. V shed 4 bases, J shed 2 bases, and the junction held 5 bases outside the gene matches. DNA of the CDR3: TGTGCCAGCAGTTCAATAGCGGGAGGCCCCTACGAGCAGTACTTC. This encodes CASSSIAGGPYEQYF. The whole variable domain, remainder taken from reference TRBV28 and TRBJ2-7, is DVKVTQSSRYLVKRTGEKVFLECVQDMDHENMFWYRQDPGLGLRLIYFSYDVKMKEKGDIPEGYSVSREKKERFSLILESASTNQTSMYLCASSSIAGGPYEQYFGPGTRLTVT.

The chain employs TRBV7-9 and TRBJ1-2; TRBD1 might be the D (5 bases). Trimming took 1 base from V and 4 from J, leaving 7 bases between them. CDR1 and CDR2 from the germline V gene are SEHNR and FQNEAQ (reference sequence). This CDR3 region has 13 residues. The CDR3 region is CASSLGGGYGYTF. The CDR3 DNA is TGTGCCAGCAGCTTAGGCGGGGGCTATGGCTACACCTTC.